This T cell receptor beta chain was recorded in a study of T cell responses to AZD1222 COVID-19 vaccine (dated by TCRdb to about 2021). Turning to the overall study: AZD1222 recipients given second doses at about 4 weeks or at about 12 weeks were pooled, since spike-specific TCR depth and breadth were not found to differ between the two schedules. TCR sequencing covered roughly 230 trial participants: 200 to 220 given two doses of AZD1222 and 26 given two doses of MenACWY control vaccine. Enrollment into the trials was organized by age into subgroups of 18-55, 56-69 and 70-plus years, and those subgroups contained about 160, 30 and 59 TCR-sequenced participants, respectively.

The CDR3 regions of human TCRbeta chains were analyzed by immunosequencing. In the original analysis: Repertoire TCRs were matched against a reference library of SARS-CoV-2-specific TCRs generated with the MIRA antigen-specificity platform. Breadth was defined as the fraction of unique TCRs that were SARS-CoV-2-associated. Depth was defined as the fraction of total T cells that were SARS-CoV-2-associated. Using the MIRA data, every spike-specific TCR was mapped to the spike region that the TCR reacted to and assigned to either a CD4 or a CD8 class. Log10-transformed breadth and depth values were compared by one-way ANOVA with Sidak's multiple comparisons tests. Not all clones reach the TCRdb copy of this immuneACCESS table, which keeps in-frame sequences only. Checked studies attribute under half of the gap to unresolved V genes and leave the rest unexplained. From that table come the V and J calls and clone size; the DNA was used to work out D and trimming. The sample table records roughly 140,000 clones; 88% of these occur just once. The top ten clonotypes cover around 15% of the sample.

On this clone itself: There is no known antigen for this receptor. No much larger clonotype is one base removed from it; base qualities were not supplied.

The sample's time point label, in plain terms: baseline before first vaccination. Samples from vaccinated people were obtained from the UK trials COV001 and COV002, which included a single-blind randomized controlled phase 2/3 trial of AZD1222 (ChAdOx1 nCoV-19) in healthy adults. For TCRbeta chain sequencing, PBMC samples were collected from trial participants at day 0 and at day 28 after the second dose. Results and caveats for the whole study, not just this receptor: Vaccine-associated CD4 TCRs spanned the whole spike protein, with dominant responses in regions 160-218 and 743-854. Only a handful of AZD1222 recipients were SARS-CoV-2 seropositive at baseline, limiting conclusions about previously exposed vaccinees. After two AZD1222 doses, both the breadth and the depth of spike-specific TCRs were significantly higher than at day 0 and than in MenACWY recipients. Most participants were white British and females outnumbered males, and the authors suggested that clonal diversity may have been underestimated. No day 14 peak-response samples were available, so repertoires were characterized only after the peak T cell response. Nearly half of unique spike-specific TCRs reportedly recognized epitopes outside regions mutated in the B.1.351 and B.1.1.7 variants. In the small 56-69-year group, the increase in depth fell short of significance, most likely because of low power.

Its CDR3 holds 14 amino acids, cysteine through phenylalanine. The DNA shown is the 42-base CDR3, in frame from base 1. V is cut back by 5 bases and J by 0 bases, with 3 bases in the junction unmatched. From a lookup of the germline V gene, CDR1 and CDR2 are KGHSH and LQKENI. The TCR comes from an adult in good health. The sample here was peripheral blood, taken on day 0 of AZD1222 vaccination. The V and J segments used are TRBV18 and TRBJ1-1; 7 bases in between match TRBD1. CDR3 reads: CASSTDRVNTEAFF. The sequence in DNA is TGTGCCAGCTCAACCGACAGGGTGAACACTGAAGCTTTCTTT. The CDR3, completed at both ends by the reference TRBV18 and TRBJ1-1 genes, gives the full variable domain NAGVMQNPRHLVRRRGQEARLRCSPMKGHSHVYWYRQLPEEGLKFMVYLQKENIIDESGMPKERFSAEFPKEGPSILRIQQVVRGDSAAYFCASSTDRVNTEAFFGQGTRLTVV.